The 16 T cell receptor beta chains in this list originate from one sample, sequenced in a study of T cell repertoires in aging, cancer and after chemotherapy. Peripheral blood genomic DNA, not sorted cells or RNA, was the template. TRB rearrangements spanning V, D and J were amplified using mixed TRB-A/B primers. TCRdb analysed the multiplex PCR reads with MiXCR anew, one entry per CDR3 protein. The sample has a few thousand distinct CDR3 sequences, 45% seen once; the top ten hold around 3.2%. The material sequenced was blood. The receptor set was obtained from a human donor with a solid tumor.

The chain is built from TRBV7-2 and TRBJ1-2; D remains ambiguous. Germline CDR1 reads SGHTA; CDR2 reads FQGNSA. Trimming cost V 6 bases and J 2 bases, with 13 bases left between them. This CDR3 spans 14 amino acids. CDR3 region: CASRRGGSNYGYTF. The DNA of the CDR3 is TGTGCCAGCAGGCGCGGAGGAAGCAACTATGGCTACACCTTC.

This clonotype has a handful of counts. The chain couples TRBV5-1 to TRBJ1-1, with D hard to call. CDR3 length: 14 amino acids. The germline CDR1 and CDR2 sequences are SGHRS and YFSETQ. The V and J ends lost 1 base and 4 bases respectively, with 11 bases between them. The CDR3: CASSLLGQITEAFF. CDR3 nucleotides: TGCGCCAGCAGCTTGCTTGGGCAGATCACTGAAGCTTTCTTT.

This clonotype has just one count. The rearrangement links TRBV19 to TRBJ2-7; 9 nucleotides match TRBD1. In germline, CDR1 is LNHDA, CDR2 SQIVND (reference sequence). The CDR3 extends over 15 amino acids. Unmatched junction bases numbered 9, after V lost 9 bases and J lost 0 bases. CDR3 nucleotide sequence: TGTGCCAGCAGTCGTAGGGGACAGGGCTCCTACGAGCAGTACTTC. Translation gives CASSRRGQGSYEQYF.

The chain recombines TRBV28 with TRBJ1-2; D is unresolved. The CDR3 contains 13 residues. The V end was cut by 4 bases, the J end by 2 bases, with 8 bases between. From germline, CDR1 is MDHEN and CDR2 SYDVKM. Written as DNA, the CDR3 is TGTGCCAGCAGTTACGGGTCGAACTATGGCTACACCTTC. It codes for CASSYGSNYGYTF.

Notes on this clonotype: An end of the junction differs from the germline gene, which may be a read error. V gene TRBV5-6 combines with J gene TRBJ1-2; 9 nucleotides match TRBD1. The CDR3 has 14 residues. Germline-derived CDR1 and CDR2 are SGHDT and YYEEEE. CDR3 protein: CASSLGQGGYGYTF. The CDR3 DNA sequence: TGCGCCAGCAGCTTGGGACAGGGAGGGTATGGCTACACCTTC.

The DNA for the CDR3 is TGTGCCAGCAGCTCGGGGGGACTAGCGAACGAGCAGTACTTC. Amino acid sequence: CASSSGGLANEQYF. The V and J genes are TRBV11-3 and TRBJ2-7, with TRBD2 matching over 10 bases. Germline trimming cut 4 bases from V and 5 bases from J; bases unmatched to any gene: 5. CDR1 SGHNT and CDR2 YENEEA come from the germline V gene. The CDR3 sequence is 14 residues long.

This clonotype was found a few times. The genes are TRBV7-2 and TRBJ2-2, with no clear D. Trimming took 5 bases from V and 3 from J, leaving 13 bases between them. The germline V gene has CDR1 SGHTA and CDR2 FQGNSA. The CDR3 length is 15 residues. The CDR3 DNA reads TGTGCCAGCAGCCCCCAAAGGACGTACACCGGGGAGCTGTTTTTT. Translation: CASSPQRTYTGELFF.

The chain recombines TRBV19 with TRBJ2-3, with 8 bases identical to TRBD1. Germline V gene lookup returns CDR1 LNHDA and CDR2 SQIVND (reference sequence). The V and J ends lost 2 bases and 1 base, in that order; junction bases with no gene match: 2. The CDR3 contains 15 residues. The chain's CDR3 is CASSIMGQGTDTQYF. For the CDR3, the DNA is TGTGCCAGTAGTATAATGGGACAGGGCACAGATACGCAGTATTTT.

The V and J genes are TRBV7-2 and TRBJ1-4; unclear D gene. The CDR3 has 12 amino acids. Per germline, CDR1 SGHTA and CDR2 FQGNSA. Trimming shortened V by 7 bases and J by 4 bases, and 7 bases separated the two germline ends. CDR3 residues: CASKSFNEKLFF. The CDR3 DNA reads as TGTGCCAGCAAAAGTTTTAATGAAAAACTGTTTTTT.

In this sample, this clonotype is large (0.1 to 1%). The V gene is TRBV5-5, the J gene TRBJ1-2; D gene ambiguous. The CDR3 covers 13 residues. V shed 4 bases and J shed 3 bases, with 10 bases lying between them. Germline CDR1 reads SGHKS; CDR2 reads YYEKEE (reference sequence). The CDR3 reads CASSASGDYGYTF. CDR3 nucleotide sequence: TGTGCCAGCAGCGCCTCAGGAGACTATGGCTACACCTTC. The full variable domain, in which reference TRBV5-5 and TRBJ1-2 provide the parts outside the CDR3, is DAGVTQSPTHLIKTRGQQVTLRCSPISGHKSVSWYQQVLGQGPQFIFQYYEKEERGRGNFPDRFSARQFPNYSSELNVNALLLGDSALYLCASSASGDYGYTFGSGTRLTVV.

This clonotype showed up just a few times. The chain carries TRBV7-2 and TRBJ2-7, with TRBD2 matching 7 bases. The CDR3 has 16 amino acids. With 4 bases clipped from V and 2 bases from J, the junction kept 11 bases outside the gene matches. Germline V CDR1 and CDR2: SGHTA, FQGNSA. The CDR3 here is CASSSMEGRGAYEQYF. The CDR3 nucleotides read TGTGCCAGCAGCTCGATGGAAGGTCGGGGGGCCTACGAGCAGTACTTC.

This clonotype was counted between two and nine times. The rearrangement links TRBV30 to TRBJ1-3; D unresolved. Looked up from germline, CDR1 is GTSNPN and CDR2 is SVGIG (reference sequence). This CDR3 has 14 amino acids. Trimming removed 1 base at V and 0 bases at J, with 7 bases between. The CDR3 protein is CAWSEVVSGNTIYF. The CDR3 nucleotides read TGTGCCTGGAGTGAAGTCGTCTCTGGAAACACCATATATTTT.

The CDR3 is CASSPQGINGYTF. The CDR3 bases are TGTGCCAGCAGCCCACAGGGAATCAATGGCTACACCTTC. V usage is TRBV12-3 or TRBV12-4 and J usage is TRBJ1-2, with D possibly TRBD1 on 6 matching bases. The CDR3 loop spans 13 amino acids. V dropped 6 bases and J dropped 6 bases, with 14 bases sitting between them.

This clonotype was recorded a few times. V gene TRBV4-2 combines with J gene TRBJ1-1, with D perhaps matching TRBD1 (5 bases). The V end lost 6 bases, the J end lost 3 bases, and 17 bases lay between the germline ends. Per the germline V gene, CDR1 is LGHNA and CDR2 is YNFKEQ. CDR3 length: 15 amino acids. The CDR3 region has the DNA TGTGCCAGCAGTGACAGAAGGCGGGTGGACACTGAAGCTTTCTTT. It yields the protein CASSDRRRVDTEAFF.

The chain uses TRBV30 and TRBJ2-1; D might be TRBD1 or TRBD2, each matching 6 bases. The V gene's germline CDR1 is GTSNPN and CDR2 SVGIG (reference sequence). There are 14 residues in the CDR3. The CDR3 is CAMGGRISYNEQFF. The CDR3, as DNA: TGTGCAATGGGGGGCCGCATCTCCTACAATGAGCAGTTCTTC.

The V gene is TRBV19, the J gene TRBJ1-2, with TRBD1 identical over 8 bases. The CDR3 loop spans 16 amino acids. Germline V gene sequence: CDR1 LNHDA, CDR2 SQIVND (reference sequence). Trimming took 7 bases from V and 3 from J; bases not matched to a gene: 13. The chain's CDR3 is CASTPQGAGGDYGYTF. CDR3 bases: TGTGCCAGTACTCCCCAAGGGGCAGGGGGCGACTATGGCTACACCTTC.